This TCR beta chain was sequenced during a study of T cell repertoires in cytomegalovirus infection. Study as a whole: Alongside well-studied HLA-B-restricted CMV epitopes, recently identified HLA-C-restricted CMV epitopes were also used. From public TCR beta signatures came an indication of both CMV infection and matching HLA type. Overall study findings and caveats: Frequencies of public TCR beta families were cumulated, and this identified carriers of CMV plus the relevant HLA. HLA-C-restricted CMV clonotypes gave the most frequent clonotype in two of eight donors.

This clonotype has at least ten counts. Its matching antigen is unknown. This CDR3 is built from 16 residues. CDR1 is SGHTA, CDR2 FQGNSA, per germline. V was cut by 2 bases and J by 2 bases, with 12 bases left in between. TCRdb called the reads again in MiXCR, with one record for every CDR3 protein. The data show about 830,000 distinct CDR3 sequences, 30% to 35% seen once. The sequence came from a human donor in good health (CMV status not recorded). Some clones in this sample may be carry-over from other donors' samples. The material was cultured CD8+ T cells from PBMCs, obtained from culture after CMV antigen stimulation. This chain uses TRBV7-2 with TRBJ1-4; D is unresolved. CDR3 loop: CASSLRAQETNEKLFF. The CDR3 DNA sequence: TGTGCCAGCAGCTTAAGGGCGCAGGAGACTAATGAAAAACTGTTTTTT.